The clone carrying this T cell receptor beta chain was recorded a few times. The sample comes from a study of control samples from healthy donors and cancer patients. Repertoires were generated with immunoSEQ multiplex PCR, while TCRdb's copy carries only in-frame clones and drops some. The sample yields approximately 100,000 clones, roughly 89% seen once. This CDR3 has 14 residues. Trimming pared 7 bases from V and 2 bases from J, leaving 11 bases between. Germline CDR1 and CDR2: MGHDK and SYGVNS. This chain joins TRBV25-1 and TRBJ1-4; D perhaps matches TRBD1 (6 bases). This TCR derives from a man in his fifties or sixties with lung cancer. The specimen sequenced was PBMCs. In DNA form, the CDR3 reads TGTGCCAGCAAGAGGGGGGGGACTAATGAAAAACTGTTTTTT. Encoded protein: CASKRGGTNEKLFF.